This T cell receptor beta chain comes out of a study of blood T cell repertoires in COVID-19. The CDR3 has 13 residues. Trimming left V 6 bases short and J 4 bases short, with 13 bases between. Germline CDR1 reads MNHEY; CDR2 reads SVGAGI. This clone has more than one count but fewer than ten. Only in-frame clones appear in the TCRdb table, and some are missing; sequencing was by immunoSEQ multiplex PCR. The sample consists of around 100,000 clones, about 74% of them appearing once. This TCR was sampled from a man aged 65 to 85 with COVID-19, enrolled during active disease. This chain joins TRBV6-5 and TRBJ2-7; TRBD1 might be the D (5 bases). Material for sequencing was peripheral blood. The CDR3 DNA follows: TGTGCCAGCAGCTACGACAGAGAATACGAGCAGTACTTC. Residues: CASSYDREYEQYF.